This T cell receptor (beta chain) is from a study of blood T cell repertoires in COVID-19. Study as a whole: Acute-phase and convalescent COVID-19 samples originated in the United States, Italy and Spain. PBMCs, B-cell-depleted T cells, or T cells provided the cDNA or gDNA that made up the material.

Study processing details: Researchers report that nucleated cell counts were estimated from reference gene primer amplification. Some clones are missing from TCRdb's copy, which holds only in-frame ones; the method was immunoSEQ multiplex PCR. D and trimming were read from the DNA, whereas the V and J calls and clone size are those reported in that table. The data show over 350,000 clones, approximately 90% seen once. CDR1 and CDR2 from the germline V gene are LGHDT and YNNKEL (reference sequence). This CDR3 contains 15 residues. The V end lost 0 bases, the J end lost 5 bases, and 14 bases lay between the germline ends.

The genes are TRBV3-1 (or the pseudogene TRBV3-2) and TRBJ2-7, with D possibly matching TRBD2 (5 bases). This clonotype was sampled from a woman aged 18-29 years who had recovered from COVID-19. Specimen: PBMCs or T cells enriched from blood (not recorded which). The CDR3 DNA is TGTGCCAGCAGCCAAGATCTAGTCGGGGAGAACGAGCAGTACTTC. This sequence encodes CASSQDLVGENEQYF.